The source of this T cell receptor (beta chain) is a study of blood T cells in healthy people across ages. The CDR3 has 13 residues. Looked up from germline, CDR1 is SGHRS and CDR2 is YFSETQ. The ends lost 6 bases at V and 5 bases at J; junction bases unmatched: 5. This clonotype was observed a few times. This sequence may be a read error, since a much larger clone differs from it by one base. It was with a sample-barcoded 5' primer and a J-beta primer mix that a second PCR of roughly 6 to 12 cycles was run. TCRdb re-called the 5' RACE reads with MiXCR, one entry per CDR3 protein. The sample holds 600,000 or so distinct CDR3 sequences, roughly 30% seen once.

J is TRBJ2-5 and V is TRBV5-1, with 9 positions matching TRBD2. The TCR was taken from a woman older than 75 in good health. The material sequenced was blood. The CDR3 loop reads CASKRGEWETQYF. The CDR3 bases are TGCGCCAGCAAGCGGGGGGAGTGGGAGACCCAGTACTTC.